This T cell receptor beta chain was retrieved from a study of OX40 agonist ivuxolimab in advanced cancers. Study-level findings and limits: Certain nonresponders likewise exhibited a low normalized T-cell clonal expansion. The specificity for antigen of the expanded peripheral T cells was not determined. In the 0.1 to 3.0 mg/kg range, CD4+ and CD8+ blood T cells had expanded clonally by week 6.

The CDR3 length is 15 residues. Trimming stripped 6 bases from V and 2 bases from J, with 16 bases between. Germline CDR1 reads KGHSH; CDR2 reads LQKENI. The repertoire was sequenced with immunoSEQ multiplex PCR; TCRdb's copy has only in-frame clones and lacks some. The repertoire consists of roughly 150,000 clones, with 90% to 95% occurring once and the leading ten covering around 0.33%. With respect to this clone: Its antigen is not identified.

The sequence was obtained from an adult with an advanced solid tumor such as melanoma, head and neck, liver or kidney cancer. Here the sequenced sample was CD4+ or CD8+ T cells sorted from blood, taken in a trial of the OX40 agonist ivuxolimab. The genes are TRBV18 and TRBJ1-1; tentatively, D is TRBD1 (6 bases). The CDR3 spells CASSPRGTPNTEAFF. Written as DNA, the CDR3 is TGTGCCAGCTCCCCGAGGGGGACGCCAAACACTGAAGCTTTCTTT.